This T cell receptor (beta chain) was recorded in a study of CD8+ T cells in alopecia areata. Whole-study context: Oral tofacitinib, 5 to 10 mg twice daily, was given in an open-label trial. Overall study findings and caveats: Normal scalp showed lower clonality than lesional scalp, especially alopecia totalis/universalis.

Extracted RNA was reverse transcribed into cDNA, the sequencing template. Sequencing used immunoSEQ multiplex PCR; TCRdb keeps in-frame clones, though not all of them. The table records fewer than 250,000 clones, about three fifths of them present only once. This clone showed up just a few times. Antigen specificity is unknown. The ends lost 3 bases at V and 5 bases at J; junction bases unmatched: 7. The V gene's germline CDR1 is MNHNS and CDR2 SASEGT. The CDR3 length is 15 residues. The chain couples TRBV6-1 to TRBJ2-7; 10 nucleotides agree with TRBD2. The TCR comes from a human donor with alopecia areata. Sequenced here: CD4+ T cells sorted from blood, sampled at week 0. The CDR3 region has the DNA TGTGCCAGCAGTGAGGTGGGACTAGCGAGCCACGAGCAGTACTTC. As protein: CASSEVGLASHEQYF.